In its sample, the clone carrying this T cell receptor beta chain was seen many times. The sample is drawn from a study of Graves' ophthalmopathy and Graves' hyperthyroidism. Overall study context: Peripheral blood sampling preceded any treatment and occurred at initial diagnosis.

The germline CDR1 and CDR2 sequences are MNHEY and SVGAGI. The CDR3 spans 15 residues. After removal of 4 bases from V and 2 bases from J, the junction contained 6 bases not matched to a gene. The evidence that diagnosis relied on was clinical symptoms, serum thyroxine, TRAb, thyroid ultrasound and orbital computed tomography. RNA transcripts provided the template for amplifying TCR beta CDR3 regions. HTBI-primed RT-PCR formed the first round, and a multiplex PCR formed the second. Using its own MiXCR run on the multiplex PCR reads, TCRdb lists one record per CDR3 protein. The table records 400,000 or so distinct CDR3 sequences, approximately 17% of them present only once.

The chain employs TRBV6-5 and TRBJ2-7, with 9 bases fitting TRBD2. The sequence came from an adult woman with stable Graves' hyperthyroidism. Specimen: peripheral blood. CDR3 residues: CASSFGLAPTYEQYF. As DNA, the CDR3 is TGTGCCAGCAGTTTCGGACTAGCGCCGACCTACGAGCAGTACTTC.